Included here is one T cell receptor beta chain sequence, with context. What it recognizes is unknown. This specimen belongs to a study of cytomegalovirus exposure and HLA in healthy donors. General observations from the study: The presence/absence work took it that sequencing depth was about the same across donors. The authors later found TCR association rates varying by HLA locus, with DRB1 most and HLA-C fewest. It was reported that the classifier diagnosed cytomegalovirus status with high specificity and sensitivity in both the original and validation cohorts.

With 60 Vbeta and 13 Jbeta primers, the PCR was carried out. Here immunoSEQ multiplex PCR was the method, and the copy in TCRdb shows in-frame clones only, minus some. The sample lists 50,000 or so clones, 82% seen once, with less than 4% in the top ten. The CDR3 has 14 amino acids. After removal of 3 bases from V and 4 bases from J, the junction contained 5 bases not matched to a gene. Germline V lookup: CDR1 KGHSH, CDR2 LQKENI. The material sequenced was PBMCs. The sequence was obtained from a woman aged 18-29 years in good health and CMV-seronegative. The V gene is TRBV18, the J gene TRBJ1-2; 7 bases are a match to TRBD1. The CDR3 sequence: CASSPSNRGYGYTF. Written as DNA, the CDR3 is TGTGCCAGCTCACCCTCAAACAGGGGCTATGGCTACACCTTC.